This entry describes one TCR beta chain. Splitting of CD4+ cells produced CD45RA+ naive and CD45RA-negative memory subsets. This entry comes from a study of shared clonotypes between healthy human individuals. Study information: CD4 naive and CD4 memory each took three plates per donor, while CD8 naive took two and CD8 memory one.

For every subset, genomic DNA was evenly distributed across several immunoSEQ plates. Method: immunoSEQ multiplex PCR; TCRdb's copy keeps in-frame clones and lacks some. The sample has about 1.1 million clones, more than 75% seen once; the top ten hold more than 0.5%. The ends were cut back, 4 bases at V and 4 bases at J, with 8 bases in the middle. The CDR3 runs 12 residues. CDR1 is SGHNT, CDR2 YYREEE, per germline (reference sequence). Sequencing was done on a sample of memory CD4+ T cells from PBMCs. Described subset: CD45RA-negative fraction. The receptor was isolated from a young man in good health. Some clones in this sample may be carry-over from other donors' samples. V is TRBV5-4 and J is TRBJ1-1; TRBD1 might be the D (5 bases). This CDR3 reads CASSGDSTEAFF. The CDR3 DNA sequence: TGTGCCAGCAGCGGAGACAGCACTGAAGCTTTCTTT.